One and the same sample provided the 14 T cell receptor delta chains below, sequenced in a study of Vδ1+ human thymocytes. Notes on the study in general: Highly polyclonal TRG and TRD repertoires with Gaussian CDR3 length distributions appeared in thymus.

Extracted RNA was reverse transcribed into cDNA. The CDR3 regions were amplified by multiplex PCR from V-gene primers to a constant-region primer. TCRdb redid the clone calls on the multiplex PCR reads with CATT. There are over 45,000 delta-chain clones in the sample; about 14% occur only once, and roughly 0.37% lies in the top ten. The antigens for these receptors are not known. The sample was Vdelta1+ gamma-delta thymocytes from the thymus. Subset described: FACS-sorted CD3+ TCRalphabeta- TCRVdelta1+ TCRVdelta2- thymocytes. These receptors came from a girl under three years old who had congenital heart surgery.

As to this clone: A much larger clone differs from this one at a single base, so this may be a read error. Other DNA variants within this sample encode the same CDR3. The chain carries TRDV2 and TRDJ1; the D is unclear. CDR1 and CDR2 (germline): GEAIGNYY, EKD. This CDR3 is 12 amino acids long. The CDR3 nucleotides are TGTGCCTGCGCTTATTACACCGATAAACTCATCTTC. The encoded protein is CACAYYTDKLIF.

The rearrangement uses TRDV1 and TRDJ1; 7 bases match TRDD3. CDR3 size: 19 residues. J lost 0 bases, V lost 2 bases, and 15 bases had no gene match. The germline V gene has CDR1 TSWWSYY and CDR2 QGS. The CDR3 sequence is CALGERRRRIRRYTDKLIF. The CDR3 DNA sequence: TGTGCTCTTGGGGAAAGGCGAAGAAGGATACGCCGGTACACCGATAAACTCATCTTT.

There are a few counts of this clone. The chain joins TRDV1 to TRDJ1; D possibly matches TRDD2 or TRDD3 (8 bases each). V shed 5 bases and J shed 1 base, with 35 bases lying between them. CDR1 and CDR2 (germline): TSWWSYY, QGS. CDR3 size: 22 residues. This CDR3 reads CALGPFLGYVLGGQRITDKLIF. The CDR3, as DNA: TGTGCTCTTGGGCCCTTCCTAGGGTACGTACTGGGGGGCCAACGGATCACCGATAAACTCATCTTT.

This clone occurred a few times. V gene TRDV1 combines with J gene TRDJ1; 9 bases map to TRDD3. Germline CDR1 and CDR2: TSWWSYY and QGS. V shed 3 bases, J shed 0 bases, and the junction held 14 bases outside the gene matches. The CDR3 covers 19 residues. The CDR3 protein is CALGDLPETGGLYTDKLIF. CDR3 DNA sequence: TGTGCTCTTGGGGACCTCCCAGAGACTGGGGGACTTTACACCGATAAACTCATCTTT.

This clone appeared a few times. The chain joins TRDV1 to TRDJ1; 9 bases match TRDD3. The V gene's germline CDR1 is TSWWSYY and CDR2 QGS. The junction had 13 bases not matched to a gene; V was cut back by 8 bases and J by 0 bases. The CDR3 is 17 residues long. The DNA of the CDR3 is TGTGCTCTTAACACACATGCGGGGATACGAGACACCGATAAACTCATCTTT. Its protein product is CALNTHAGIRDTDKLIF.

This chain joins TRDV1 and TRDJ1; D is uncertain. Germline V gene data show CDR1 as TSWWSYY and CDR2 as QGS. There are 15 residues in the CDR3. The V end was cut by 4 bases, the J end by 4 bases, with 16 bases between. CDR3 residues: CALGVTIPSSDKLIF. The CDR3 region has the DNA TGTGCTCTTGGGGTGACTATTCCCTCGAGCGATAAACTCATCTTT.

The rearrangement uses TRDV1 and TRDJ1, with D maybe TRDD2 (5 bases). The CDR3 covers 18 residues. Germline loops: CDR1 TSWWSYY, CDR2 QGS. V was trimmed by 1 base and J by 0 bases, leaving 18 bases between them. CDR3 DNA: TGTGCTCTTGGGGAACGCCCCCTACGGCTGAGTTACACCGATAAACTCATCTTT. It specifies CALGERPLRLSYTDKLIF.

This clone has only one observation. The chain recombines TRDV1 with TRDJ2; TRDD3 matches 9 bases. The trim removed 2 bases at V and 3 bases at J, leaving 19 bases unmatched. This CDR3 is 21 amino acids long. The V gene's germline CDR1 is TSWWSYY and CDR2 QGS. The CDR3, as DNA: TGTGCTCTTGGGGAATGCCTTGAAGTCGTTCTTACTGGGGGACTGACAGCACAACTCTTCTTT. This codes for CALGECLEVVLTGGLTAQLFF.

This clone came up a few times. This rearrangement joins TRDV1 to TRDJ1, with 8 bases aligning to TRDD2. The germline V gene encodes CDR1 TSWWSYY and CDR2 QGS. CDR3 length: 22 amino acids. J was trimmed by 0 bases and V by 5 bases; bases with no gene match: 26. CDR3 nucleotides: TGTGCTCTTGGGAAACCGTCTGTCTGCTTCCTACATGGGGTCCTGTACACCGATAAACTCATCTTT. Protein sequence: CALGKPSVCFLHGVLYTDKLIF.

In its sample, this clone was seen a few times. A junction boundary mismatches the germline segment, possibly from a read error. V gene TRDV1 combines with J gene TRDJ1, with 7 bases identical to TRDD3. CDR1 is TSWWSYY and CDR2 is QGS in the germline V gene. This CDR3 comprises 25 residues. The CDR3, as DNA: TGTGCTCTTGGGGCCCCCCCAGGGACGTGCCTTGTTGTGCCTTGTGTGCTGGGGGTTCTTGATAGACTCATCTTT. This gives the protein CALGAPPGTCLVVPCVLGVLDRLIF.

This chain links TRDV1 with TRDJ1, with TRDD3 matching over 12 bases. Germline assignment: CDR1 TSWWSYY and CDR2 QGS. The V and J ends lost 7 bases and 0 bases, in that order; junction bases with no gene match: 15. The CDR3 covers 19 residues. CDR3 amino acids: CALVRILGDTKSHTDKLIF. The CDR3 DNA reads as TGTGCTCTTGTTCGTATACTGGGGGATACTAAGAGTCACACCGATAAACTCATCTTT.

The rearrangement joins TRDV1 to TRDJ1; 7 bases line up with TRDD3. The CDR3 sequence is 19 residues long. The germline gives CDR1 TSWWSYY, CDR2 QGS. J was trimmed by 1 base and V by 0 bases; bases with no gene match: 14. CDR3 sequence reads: CALGELPAYAGDITDKLIF. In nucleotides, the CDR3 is TGTGCTCTTGGGGAACTGCCAGCCTACGCCGGGGATATCACCGATAAACTCATCTTT.

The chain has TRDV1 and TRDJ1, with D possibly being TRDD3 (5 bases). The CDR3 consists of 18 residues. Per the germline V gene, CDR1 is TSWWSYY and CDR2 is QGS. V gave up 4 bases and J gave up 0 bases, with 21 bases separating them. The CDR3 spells CALGARSGAECYTDKLIF. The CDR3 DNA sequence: TGTGCTCTTGGGGCCAGATCGGGGGCTGAATGTTACACCGATAAACTCATCTTT.

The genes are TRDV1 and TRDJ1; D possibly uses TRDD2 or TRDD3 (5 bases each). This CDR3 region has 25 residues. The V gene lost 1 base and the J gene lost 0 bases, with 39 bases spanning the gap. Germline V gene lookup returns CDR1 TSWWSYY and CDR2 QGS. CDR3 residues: CALGERGSNRLLSGGETFYTDKLIF. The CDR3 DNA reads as TGTGCTCTTGGGGAACGGGGTTCGAACCGCCTTCTTTCGGGTGGGGAAACCTTTTACACCGATAAACTCATCTTT.